The clone carrying this T cell receptor (beta chain) appeared a single time. Trimming left V 5 bases short and J 0 bases short, with 10 bases between. The germline CDR1 and CDR2 sequences are SGHVS and FNYEAQ. The CDR3 length is 15 residues. These data come from a study of shared clonotypes between healthy human individuals. Assay: immunoSEQ multiplex PCR; the TCRdb copy retains only in-frame clones and omits some. The sample contains about 700,000 clones, 92% of which appear only once. In the naive CD8 group, cells lacked CD45RO and were positively selected for CCR7, so terminally differentiated effector memory CD45RA+ cells were left out. Donors had no recently reported acute infections or vaccinations and were HIV-negative.

V usage is TRBV7-6 and J usage is TRBJ2-2, with D possibly TRBD2 on 5 matching bases. The sample comprised naive CD8+ T cells sorted from blood. This TCR was sampled from a man younger than 40 in good health. CDR3 sequence (DNA): TGTGCCAGCAGCGCCGAGACTACGAACACCGGGGAGCTGTTTTTT. Protein: CASSAETTNTGELFF.